The clone carrying this TCR beta chain was detected only once. This CDR3 contains 11 residues. The V gene lost 3 bases and the J gene lost 7 bases, with 10 bases spanning the gap. Germline-derived CDR1 and CDR2 are GTSNPN and SVGIG (reference sequence). The data were obtained in a study of cytomegalovirus exposure and HLA in healthy donors. The PCR made use of 60 Vbeta and 13 Jbeta primers. Here immunoSEQ multiplex PCR was the method, and the copy in TCRdb shows in-frame clones only, minus some. This sample has around 97,000 clones; roughly three quarters occur once, and the top ten carry 9% to 12%. This sequence originates from a woman younger than 35 in good health and CMV-seropositive. The sample comprised PBMCs. This chain links TRBV30 with TRBJ2-7, with D possibly matching TRBD2 (5 bases). CDR3 nucleotide sequence: TGTGCCTGGAGAAGGACGGGGGAGCAGTACTTC. Translation: CAWRRTGEQYF.